This T cell receptor beta chain was observed in a study of graft-versus-host responses after intestinal transplantation (dated by TCRdb to about 2021). In the study overall: The transplants that recipients received were multivisceral, liver-intestinal, or isolated intestinal. Rather than being sequenced by the commercial service, samples from a few later patients were sequenced in-house on an Illumina MiSeq and processed with MiXCR. Alloreactive clones were identified by sequencing pre-transplant mixed lymphocyte reaction products and comparing these products with unstimulated pre-transplant donor and recipient T cells. A cohort of 24 intestinal transplant recipients, including one retransplant, was enrolled, and a few patients lacking pretransplant specimens were excluded. Donor T cell macrochimerism was defined as a peak of at least 4% donor T cells among recipient peripheral blood mononuclear cells. Every recipient was given anti-thymocyte globulin induction, followed by around three years of maintenance tacrolimus and steroids. Graft-versus-host and host-versus-graft alloreactive T cell clones were tracked in the graft, circulation and bone marrow after intestinal transplantation using bulk TCR-beta CDR3 sequencing.

Blood samples were collected up to 4 times in the first month after transplant and then at least monthly when available. The CDR3, cysteine through phenylalanine, is 16 amino acids long. Of all the DNA, just the CDR3 is kept, 48 bases in frame from base 1. For this chain, trimming is 3 bases at the V end and 8 bases at the J end, and the number of junction bases without a gene match is 11. The germline V gene sets CDR1 to MGHRA and CDR2 to YSYEKL. Regarding this clone: Its specific antigen is unknown. There are no base qualities to consult, and no much larger clone falls within one base.

The investigation overall reported the following: Peak levels of circulating GvH clones were associated with declines in HvG clones early after transplant. Conclusions were limited by the relatively low number and heterogeneity of intestinal transplant patients. GvH clones turned up in recipient bone marrow, with some appearing earlier in ileal mucosa or blood, a pattern consistent with an intestinal mucosal origin. In the allografts of patients with donor T cell macrochimerism, GvH to HvG T cell clonal ratios were high.

Library generation was performed with the immunoSEQ multiplex PCR assay. High-throughput TCR-beta CDR3 sequencing of genomic DNA from most patients was performed by Adaptive Biotechnologies. The published analysis was carried out like this. TCR sequencing data were retrieved from Adaptive's ImmunoSEQ software for 18 patients, whereas a few other patients were processed with MiXCR and VDJtools. CDR3 nucleotide sequences shared between donor and recipient were removed because their origin could not be assigned. Alloreactive clones required at least 2-fold expansion over unstimulated cells and minimum CFSE-low frequency of 0.002% (template counts) or 0.001% (read counts). A clone was considered mappable if detected in the sequenced pre-transplant spleen, lymph node, or MLR CFSE-low populations of the donor or recipient. The cumulative frequency of alloreactive clones was calculated as a percentage of all sequences, weighted by copy number. Here the immuneACCESS table is served through TCRdb, limited to in-frame sequences with V and J called. Missing clones are a known gap in these copies; in checked studies unresolved V genes cover under half, and the rest lacks a known reason. The V and J calls and clone size were taken over from that table, and D and trimming were inferred from the DNA. The sample table records 29,000 or so clones; about 90% of these occur just once. The ten largest account for around 10% of the sample.

This clonotype originated in a human patient who received an intestinal transplant, so some T cells may come from the graft donor. The chain couples TRBV4-1 to TRBJ2-1, with TRBD1 matching 9 junction bases. The sequencing here drew on PBMCs, taken about 15 months after intestinal transplantation. The CDR3 protein: CASSQGAQGAEDEQFF. The sequence in DNA is TGCGCCAGCAGCCAGGGTGCACAGGGGGCTGAAGATGAGCAGTTCTTC.